The 29 T cell receptor beta chains given below trace back to one sample, sequenced in a study of post-analysis software for immune sequencing data. TCR beta cDNA libraries had unique molecular identifiers. TCRdb itself ran the PCR reads through MiXCR, one entry per CDR3 protein. This sample has 550,000 to 700,000 distinct CDR3 sequences, with about 40% found just once. Study findings and constraints: In patients, TRBV5-6, TRBV5-1 and TRBV20-1 belonged to four or five TRBV segments found more frequently than in controls.

These receptors' antigens are unknown. Sequences were obtained from blood. The receptors come from a girl aged 5 to 17 with multiple sclerosis.

This rearrangement joins TRBV3-1 to TRBJ2-4, with 7 bases that match TRBD2. Germline CDR1 is LGHDT and CDR2 is YNNKEL (reference sequence). The junction had 7 bases not matched to a gene; V was cut back by 1 base and J by 4 bases. This CDR3 spans 16 amino acids. DNA for the CDR3: TGTGCCAGCAGCCAAGGGTTTAGCGGGCAGAAAAACATTCAGTACTTC. Translated, it gives CASSQGFSGQKNIQYF.

V gene TRBV4-1 combines with J gene TRBJ2-7; TRBD1 might be the D (5 bases). Germline lookup yields CDR1 MGHRA and CDR2 YSYEKL. V lost 0 bases and J 6 bases, leaving 15 bases between the germline ends. The CDR3 covers 15 residues. CDR3 sequence reads: CASSQDRAQALEQYF. The DNA of the CDR3 is TGCGCCAGCAGCCAAGACAGGGCCCAAGCCCTCGAGCAGTACTTC.

This clonotype was counted a single time. The chain links TRBV3-1 to TRBJ1-1; D not resolved. V was shortened by 3 bases and J by 1 base, with 12 bases between the two germline ends. The germline gives CDR1 LGHDT, CDR2 YNNKEL (reference sequence). The CDR3 spans 15 residues. The CDR3 DNA sequence: TGTGCCAGCAGCCATGGGTACGGCAGGAACACTGAAGCTTTCTTT. It is translated as CASSHGYGRNTEAFF.

The chain has TRBV29-1 and TRBJ2-1; D may be TRBD1 (6 bases). Germline V CDR1 and CDR2: SQVTM, ANQGSEA. Trimming pared 7 bases from V and 3 bases from J, leaving 10 bases between. The CDR3 is 12 residues long. CDR3 residues: CSAQGNYNEQFF. As DNA, the CDR3 is TGCAGCGCCCAGGGGAACTACAATGAGCAGTTCTTC.

This rearrangement joins TRBV20-1 to TRBJ2-4; perhaps TRBD1 as D (6 bases). V lost 2 bases and J 3 bases, leaving 17 bases between the germline ends. There are 16 residues in the CDR3. Germline V gene lookup returns CDR1 DFQATT and CDR2 SNEGSKA (reference sequence). The CDR3 nucleotides are TGCAGTGCTAGACTTACAGGGAAGATTGGCAAAAACATTCAGTACTTC. Amino acids: CSARLTGKIGKNIQYF.

The chain joins TRBV10-2 to TRBJ2-6; D may be TRBD2 (5 bases). The CDR3 spans 16 residues. With 0 bases removed from V and 2 bases from J, the gap between germline ends came to 8 bases. Germline V gives CDR1 WSHSY, CDR2 SAAADI. DNA of the CDR3: TGCGCCAGCAGTGAGTCGCGGGTCACTGGGGCCAACGTCCTGACTTTC. Translated, it gives CASSESRVTGANVLTF.

This clonotype was observed a few times. The chain links TRBV12-3 or TRBV12-4 to TRBJ1-2; D gene unclear. Trimming took 3 bases from V and 6 from J, leaving 8 bases between them. CDR3 length equals 12 residues. The CDR3: CASSFEGNGYTF. The CDR3 DNA follows: TGTGCCAGCAGTTTTGAGGGTAATGGCTACACCTTC.

The chain has TRBV24-1 and TRBJ2-3, with 14 bases lining up with TRBD2. CDR1 and CDR2 (germline): KGHDR, SFDVKD. The CDR3 sequence is 18 residues long. V gave up 1 base and J gave up 4 bases; unmatched junction bases: 6. The CDR3 here is CATSDLGGTSGRADTQYF. The CDR3 bases are TGTGCCACCAGTGATTTAGGGGGGACTAGCGGGAGAGCAGATACGCAGTATTTT.

This clonotype showed up just once. The J gene is TRBJ2-3, the V gene TRBV5-1, with 8 bases that match TRBD2. With 4 bases clipped from V and 4 bases from J, the junction kept 5 bases outside the gene matches. CDR1 and CDR2 from the germline V gene are SGHRS and YFSETQ. The CDR3 length is 14 residues. The CDR3 DNA follows: TGCGCCAGCAGCACTACTAGCGGCCCAGATACGCAGTATTTT. This codes for CASSTTSGPDTQYF.

The V gene is TRBV12-3 or TRBV12-4, the J gene TRBJ1-4; 11 bases align to TRBD1. After removal of 2 bases from V and 6 bases from J, the junction contained 8 bases not matched to a gene. CDR3 length: 17 residues. The CDR3 bases are TGTGCCAGCAGTTTAATCCGCGGGGGACAGGGGGATGAAAAACTGTTTTTT. Its translation: CASSLIRGGQGDEKLFF.

Only a few counts were recorded for this clonotype. The chain links TRBV5-1 to TRBJ2-5, with 7 bases matching TRBD1. CDR1 is SGHRS, CDR2 YFSETQ, per germline. The CDR3 covers 17 residues. The V and J ends lost 0 bases and 0 bases, in that order; junction bases with no gene match: 8. CDR3 residues: CASSLAGNRGHQETQYF. The CDR3 coding sequence is TGCGCCAGCAGCTTGGCCGGTAACAGGGGCCACCAAGAGACCCAGTACTTC.

This chain uses TRBV10-3 with TRBJ2-7; D is unresolved. V lost 3 bases to trimming and J lost 0 bases, with 9 bases between them. Germline V CDR1 and CDR2: ENHRY, SYGVKD. The length of the CDR3 is 14 residues. The CDR3 is CAISDGKSSYEQYF. The CDR3 DNA is TGTGCCATCAGTGATGGGAAGAGCTCCTACGAGCAGTACTTC.

This chain connects TRBV30 to TRBJ2-1; the D gene is possibly TRBD1 (7 bases). This CDR3 spans 15 amino acids. Trimming removed 0 bases from V and 5 bases from J, with 14 bases in between. Germline V gene data show CDR1 as GTSNPN and CDR2 as SVGIG (reference sequence). CDR3 nucleotide sequence: TGTGCCTGGAGTGTACGGGGGACAGACCACAATGAGCAGTTCTTC. Amino acid sequence: CAWSVRGTDHNEQFF.

This chain links TRBV20-1 with TRBJ2-3; 8 bases are shared with TRBD2. The ends lost 6 bases at V and 6 bases at J; junction bases unmatched: 8. Germline V gives CDR1 DFQATT, CDR2 SNEGSKA (reference sequence). CDR3 length equals 13 residues. CDR3 DNA sequence: TGCAGTGCCGTAGCGGGGCCGGCGGATACGCAGTATTTT. Translated: CSAVAGPADTQYF.

This chain links TRBV4-1 with TRBJ1-5; D might be TRBD1 (6 bases). This CDR3 contains 17 residues. The germline gives CDR1 MGHRA, CDR2 YSYEKL. V was pared by 3 bases and J by 2 bases, with 17 bases between. CDR3 bases: TGCGCCAGCAGCCACATCGGGCGGGGGCCCGGCAATCAGCCCCAGCATTTT. Translated: CASSHIGRGPGNQPQHF.

The chain uses TRBV12-3 or TRBV12-4 and TRBJ2-1; TRBD2 is a possible D gene (6 bases). This CDR3 is 15 amino acids long. Trimming shortened V by 3 bases and J by 2 bases, and 11 bases separated the two germline ends. In DNA, the CDR3 is TGTGCCAGCAGTTTCGGGGGAGTAACCTACAATGAGCAGTTCTTC. Residues: CASSFGGVTYNEQFF.

The chain combines TRBV12-3 or TRBV12-4 with TRBJ2-3; D is possibly TRBD2 (5 bases). The CDR3 has 12 amino acids. V was shortened by 5 bases and J by 10 bases, with 13 bases between the two germline ends. The CDR3 spells CASSLDQRAQYF. In DNA, the CDR3 is TGTGCCAGCAGTCTAGACCAGAGGGCGCAGTATTTT.

This clonotype was seen more than once but under ten times. The V gene is TRBV29-1, the J gene TRBJ1-2; 7 nucleotides agree with TRBD1. This CDR3 region has 14 residues. Germline values: CDR1 SQVTM, CDR2 ANQGSEA. The V and J ends lost 0 bases and 8 bases, in that order; junction bases with no gene match: 9. In DNA form, the CDR3 reads TGCAGCGTTGAAGATAGGCACAGGGGAAAGGGCTACACCTTC. It translates to CSVEDRHRGKGYTF. The whole variable domain, remainder taken from reference TRBV29-1 and TRBJ1-2, is SAVISQKPSRDICQRGTSLTIQCQVDSQVTMMFWYRQQPGQSLTLIATANQGSEATYESGFVIDKFPISRPNLTFSTLTVSNMSPEDSSIYLCSVEDRHRGKGYTFGSGTRLTVV.

This clonotype has a handful of counts. This sequence joins TRBV20-1 and TRBJ1-1; D not resolved. Germline V gene lookup returns CDR1 DFQATT and CDR2 SNEGSKA (reference sequence). The CDR3 extends over 14 amino acids. V dropped 0 bases and J dropped 3 bases, with 11 bases sitting between them. CDR3 sequence: CSARDRHGHTEAFF. DNA for the CDR3: TGCAGTGCTAGAGATAGACACGGGCACACTGAAGCTTTCTTT.

CDR3 sequence reads: CASSLRAIENSPLHF. The CDR3 DNA follows: TGTGCCAGCAGCTTGAGGGCTATCGAGAATTCACCCCTCCACTTT. This chain links TRBV7-9 with TRBJ1-6; D is ambiguous. The CDR3 has 15 residues. Germline loops: CDR1 SEHNR, CDR2 FQNEAQ (reference sequence). Trimming stripped 3 bases from V and 7 bases from J, with 13 bases between.

This clonotype was picked up a small number of times. The V and J genes are TRBV11-3 and TRBJ2-5, with 7 bases that match TRBD2. Germline trimming cut 1 base from V and 11 bases from J; bases unmatched to any gene: 13. This CDR3 comprises 15 residues. Per germline, CDR1 SGHNT and CDR2 YENEEA. CDR3 DNA sequence: TGTGCCAGCAGCTTAGGTTACCAGCCGGGGAGGGAGCAGTACTTC. Translation: CASSLGYQPGREQYF.

This clonotype showed up just a few times. The rearrangement links TRBV5-1 to TRBJ2-1, with D perhaps matching TRBD1 or TRBD2 (5 bases each). The ends were cut back, 6 bases at V and 7 bases at J, with 17 bases in the middle. The CDR3 extends over 14 amino acids. Germline V gives CDR1 SGHRS, CDR2 YFSETQ. The CDR3 reads CASTIGQAANEQFF. For the CDR3, the DNA is TGCGCCAGCACCATAGGACAAGCGGCGAATGAGCAGTTCTTC.

As concerns this clonotype: This likely comes from a read error, as the CDR3 has no conserved phenylalanine or tryptophan at its end. This sequence joins TRBV10-3 and TRBJ2-3; D may correspond to TRBD1 or TRBD2 (5 bases each). The CDR3 length is 13 residues. CDR1 and CDR2 (germline): ENHRY, SYGVKD. V lost 11 bases and J lost 6, with 18 bases in between. The CDR3 region has the DNA TGTGCCGTCGAGAGGGCCCGGGGCGATACGCAGTATCTT. Its protein is CAVERARGDTQYL.

The J gene is TRBJ1-1, the V gene TRBV3-1; D call uncertain. Trimming shortened V by 1 base and J by 4 bases, and 10 bases separated the two germline ends. In germline, CDR1 is LGHDT, CDR2 YNNKEL (reference sequence). CDR3 length equals 14 residues. Here the CDR3 reads CASSQGRLATEAFF. The CDR3, as DNA: TGTGCCAGCAGCCAAGGGCGGTTGGCCACTGAAGCTTTCTTT.

The sample holds a few counts of this clonotype. This chain uses TRBV27 with TRBJ2-3; TRBD1 agrees at 9 bases. The CDR3 is 17 amino acids. Germline V gene sequence: CDR1 MNHEY, CDR2 SMNVEV (reference sequence). J lost 0 bases, V lost 2 bases, and 6 bases had no gene match. The DNA for the CDR3 is TGTGCCAGCAGTTTACGTGGGACAGGGACTAGCACAGATACGCAGTATTTT. Translated: CASSLRGTGTSTDTQYF.

The J gene is TRBJ2-7, the V gene TRBV4-1, with a weak D call TRBD1 (5 bases). Germline V lookup: CDR1 MGHRA, CDR2 YSYEKL. The CDR3 runs 14 residues. Trimming stripped 1 base from V and 3 bases from J, with 10 bases between. The CDR3 loop reads CASSQGGPIYEQYF. As DNA, the CDR3 is TGCGCCAGCAGCCAAGGGGGCCCAATCTACGAGCAGTACTTC.

The V call is TRBV18, the J call TRBJ2-1; 13 bases map to TRBD2. This CDR3 comprises 16 residues. The germline V gene encodes CDR1 KGHSH and CDR2 LQKENI. After removal of 2 bases from V and 8 bases from J, the junction contained 6 bases not matched to a gene. The CDR3 coding sequence is TGTGCCAGCTCACCATTACTAGCGGGGGGGCGCGATGAGCAGTTCTTC. Translation: CASSPLLAGGRDEQFF.

The V gene is TRBV27, the J gene TRBJ2-7; tentative D call: TRBD2 (5 bases). The V end lost 4 bases, the J end lost 6 bases, and 16 bases lay between the germline ends. CDR1 and CDR2 (germline): MNHEY, SMNVEV (reference sequence). The CDR3 length is 14 residues. The CDR3 DNA reads TGTGCCAGCAGTTATTCCGGGCGGGTGGGCGAGCAGTACTTC. Translating gives CASSYSGRVGEQYF.

V and J are TRBV13 and TRBJ1-2; D ambiguous. Trimming took off 5 bases at V and 4 bases at J, with 11 bases between the two ends. The germline gives CDR1 PRHDT, CDR2 FYEKMQ (reference sequence). This CDR3 has 13 amino acids. The DNA of the CDR3 is TGTGCCAGCAGCATGATTAATTCCTATGGCTACACCTTC. It yields the protein CASSMINSYGYTF.